These T cell receptor beta chains were read from a single sample in a study of radiation and T cells in renal cell carcinoma. TCRdb's table, derived via immunoSEQ multiplex PCR, lists solely in-frame clones and lacks some. The top ten clones hold roughly 7% of a sample with 60,000 to 65,000 clones, roughly four fifths of them seen once. Sequenced material: blood, taken from a patient whose treatment included radiotherapy and nephrectomy. The receptors come from a man in his sixties with renal cell carcinoma. Each CDR3 is given with its conserved first and last residue. The D gene is left open where the match is weak. Rows may omit the clone size; those that give it use once, few, many or a size class.

D gene | J gene | clone size | V gene | CDR3 DNA | CDR3 protein
TRBD1 | TRBJ1-4 | . | TRBV28 | TGTGCCAGCAGTTCAGGGGACAGAGCTAATGAAAAACTGTTTTTT | CASSSGDRANEKLFF
TRBD2 | TRBJ2-1 | . | TRBV7-9 | TGTGCCAGCAGCTTAGAGGGGACTAGCGGATACAATGAGCAGTTCTTC | CASSLEGTSGYNEQFF
TRBD1 | TRBJ1-5 | . | TRBV27 | TGTGCCAGCAGCCCCTTCCGGGCAGGGGGCACTTCCTATAGCAATCAGCCCCAGCATTTT | CASSPFRAGGTSYSNQPQHF
. | TRBJ2-3 | . | TRBV7-3 | TGTGCCAGCAGCTTAGGTGGCACAGATACGCAGTATTTT | CASSLGGTDTQYF
. | TRBJ1-5 | . | TRBV19 | TGTGCCAGTAGTATCACAGGTCTGAATCAGCCCCAGCATTTT | CASSITGLNQPQHF
. | TRBJ1-2 | . | TRBV30 | TGTGCCTGGAGTCCCGGACTCGGGCGGCGCTACACCTTC | CAWSPGLGRRYTF
. | TRBJ1-1 | . | TRBV6-5 | TGTGCCAGCAGTTACTTGACAGGATTGGACGCTGAAGCTTTCTTT | CASSYLTGLDAEAFF
. | TRBJ1-5 | . | TRBV6-5 | TGTGCCAGCAGTTACGGGGGTGGGGGCAATCAGCCCCAGCATTTT | CASSYGGGGNQPQHF
. | TRBJ1-1 | . | TRBV4-3 | TGCGCCAGCAGCGGCACTGAAGCTTTCTTT | CASSGTEAFF
TRBD1 | TRBJ1-2 | . | TRBV11-1 | TGTGCCAGCAGCCTAGGGACAGAGTATGGCTACACCTTC | CASSLGTEYGYTF
TRBD1 | TRBJ1-6 | . | TRBV4-3 | TGCGCCAGCAGCCAAGATAGGGACAGGGTGAATTCACCCCTCCACTTT | CASSQDRDRVNSPLHF
TRBD1 | TRBJ1-1 | . | TRBV5-6 | TGTGCCAGCAGCCCAGGGACAGGGAGGAACACTGAAGCTTTCTTT | CASSPGTGRNTEAFF
TRBD1 | TRBJ2-7 | . | TRBV6-5 | TGTGCCAGCAGTAAAGGACAGGCCGGCGAGCAGTACTTC | CASSKGQAGEQYF
. | TRBJ2-3 | few | TRBV7-9 | TGTGCCAGCAGTCATCGACAGGACACAGATACGCAGTATTTT | CASSHRQDTDTQYF
. | TRBJ2-4 | . | TRBV11-2 | TGTGCCAGCGAAACTGGACAGGGAGGGATTCAGTACTTC | CASETGQGGIQYF
TRBD2 | TRBJ2-7 | . | TRBV12-5 | TGTGCTAGTGCCGGGACTAGCGGGGGCTACGAGCAGTACTTC | CASAGTSGGYEQYF